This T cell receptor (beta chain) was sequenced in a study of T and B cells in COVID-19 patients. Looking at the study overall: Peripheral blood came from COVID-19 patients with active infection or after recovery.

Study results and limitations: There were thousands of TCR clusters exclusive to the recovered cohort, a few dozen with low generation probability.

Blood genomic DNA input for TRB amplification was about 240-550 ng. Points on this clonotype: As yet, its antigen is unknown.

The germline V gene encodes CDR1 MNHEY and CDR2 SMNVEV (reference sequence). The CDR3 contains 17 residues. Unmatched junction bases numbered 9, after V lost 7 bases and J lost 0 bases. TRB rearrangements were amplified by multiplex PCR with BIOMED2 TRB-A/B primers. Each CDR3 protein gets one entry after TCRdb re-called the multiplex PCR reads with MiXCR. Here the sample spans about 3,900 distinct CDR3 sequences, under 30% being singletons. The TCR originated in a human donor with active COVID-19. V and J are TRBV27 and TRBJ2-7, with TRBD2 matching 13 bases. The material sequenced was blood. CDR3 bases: TGTGCCAGCAAAGTGGCCGGGACTAGCGGGAACTCCTACGAGCAGTACTTC. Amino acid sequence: CASKVAGTSGNSYEQYF.